What follows is one T cell receptor (beta chain) and its context. Antigen unknown. TCRdb's table, derived via immunoSEQ multiplex PCR, lists solely in-frame clones and lacks some. This sample has more than 150,000 clones, with over 80% found just once. This specimen comes from a study of T cell responses to AZD1222 COVID-19 vaccine. Whole-study results and caveats: Seropositive AZD1222 recipients at baseline numbered only five to seven.

Germline values: CDR1 GTSNPN, CDR2 SVGIG (reference sequence). The CDR3 has 14 residues. Trimming took 2 bases from V and 3 from J; bases not matched to a gene: 4. The V call is TRBV30, the J call TRBJ2-3, with 8 nucleotides matching TRBD1. The origin of this receptor is an adult in good health. The sequences come from peripheral blood, collected on day 0 of AZD1222 vaccination. The CDR3 DNA reads TGTGCCTGGAGTCCTGGACAGGGAACAGATACGCAGTATTTT. Amino acid sequence: CAWSPGQGTDTQYF.